This T cell receptor (beta chain) stems from a study of identical twins. Healthy Caucasians, and only they, were the donors. Each cDNA held unique molecular identifiers, and template switching gave it a universal primer site. TCRdb called the 5' RACE reads again in MiXCR, with one record for every CDR3 protein. This table holds hundreds of thousands of distinct CDR3 sequences, approximately 6% found once. The CDR3 has 14 amino acids. The germline gives CDR1 MDHEN, CDR2 SYDVKM. Between the trimmed V and J ends, which lost 4 bases and 8 bases, there was a span of 17 bases. The rearrangement links TRBV28 to TRBJ1-1; tentative D call: TRBD1 (6 bases). The receptor was derived from a man younger than 30 in good health. Sequenced input: naive T cells sorted from blood. CDR3 loop: CASSSFGTKMEAFF. CDR3 nucleotide sequence: TGTGCCAGCAGTTCGTTTGGGACAAAAATGGAAGCTTTCTTT.